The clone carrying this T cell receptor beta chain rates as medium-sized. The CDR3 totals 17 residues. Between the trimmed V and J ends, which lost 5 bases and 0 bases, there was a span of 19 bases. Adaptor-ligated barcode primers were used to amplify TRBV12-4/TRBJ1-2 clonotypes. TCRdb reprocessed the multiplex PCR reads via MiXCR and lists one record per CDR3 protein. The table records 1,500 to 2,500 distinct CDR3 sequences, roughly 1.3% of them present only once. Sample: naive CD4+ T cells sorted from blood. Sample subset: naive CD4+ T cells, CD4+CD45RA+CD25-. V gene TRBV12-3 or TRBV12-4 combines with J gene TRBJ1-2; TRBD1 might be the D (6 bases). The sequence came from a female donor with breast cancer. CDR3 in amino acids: CASSPRTALSPNYGYTF. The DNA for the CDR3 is TGTGCCAGCAGTCCCAGGACAGCCTTGTCCCCTAACTATGGCTACACCTTC.